This is a list of T cell receptor beta chains from one sample in a study of shared clonotypes between healthy human individuals. Assay used: immunoSEQ multiplex PCR; TCRdb lists only in-frame clones, some missing. The sample lists about 2 million clones; about 94% were seen once. The specimen was naive CD8+ T cells sorted from blood. These receptors originate from a young man in good health. Each CDR3 is given without its conserved first and last residue.

CDR3: ASSGTGGSTDTQY
V: TRBV7-9
J: TRBJ2-3

CDR3: ASSLVLAGGQGNIQY
V: TRBV7-8
J: TRBJ2-4

CDR3: ASGDSSYEQY
V: TRBV19
J: TRBJ2-7

CDR3: ASSQEDGNQETQY
V: TRBV4-1
J: TRBJ2-5

CDR3: ASSDPGHEQY
V: TRBV10-1
J: TRBJ2-7

CDR3: ASSIDLLGSVQETQY
V: TRBV19
J: TRBJ2-5

CDR3: ASSPAGANVLT
V: TRBV27
J: TRBJ2-6

CDR3: ASATSVGETQY
V: TRBV27
J: TRBJ2-5

CDR3: ASSFGTSYEQY
V: TRBV5-6
J: TRBJ2-7

CDR3: ASSPGQNQETQY
V: TRBV7-7
J: TRBJ2-5

CDR3: ASSLSGENYGYT
V: TRBV7-6
J: TRBJ1-2

CDR3: ATSGVSYEQY
V: TRBV15
J: TRBJ2-7

CDR3: ASSPDRRDNSPLH
V: TRBV5-1
J: TRBJ1-6

CDR3: ASSPGDPAGQPQH
V: TRBV6-5
J: TRBJ1-5

CDR3: ASSPEPGTSGATGELF
V: TRBV5-1
J: TRBJ2-2

CDR3: ASSLLGFALTDTQY
V: TRBV5-6
J: TRBJ2-3

CDR3: ASSPTSGIVHTQY
V: TRBV27
J: TRBJ2-3

CDR3: ASSDTTRIPETQY
V: TRBV7-2
J: TRBJ2-5

CDR3: ASSLSVSGPIYEQY
V: TRBV7-6
J: TRBJ2-7

CDR3: ASSPALGRVNEQF
V: TRBV27
J: TRBJ2-1

CDR3: ASSPAGTYEQY
V: TRBV9
J: TRBJ2-7

CDR3: ASRSPRGDTQY
V: TRBV19
J: TRBJ2-3

CDR3: ASSSGLAGNTDTQY
V: TRBV7-8
J: TRBJ2-3

CDR3: ASSSNLGGGDEQY
V: TRBV13
J: TRBJ2-7

CDR3: ASSLAERRLGEQETQY
V: TRBV7-6
J: TRBJ2-5

CDR3: ASSPEGENTGELF
V: TRBV9
J: TRBJ2-2